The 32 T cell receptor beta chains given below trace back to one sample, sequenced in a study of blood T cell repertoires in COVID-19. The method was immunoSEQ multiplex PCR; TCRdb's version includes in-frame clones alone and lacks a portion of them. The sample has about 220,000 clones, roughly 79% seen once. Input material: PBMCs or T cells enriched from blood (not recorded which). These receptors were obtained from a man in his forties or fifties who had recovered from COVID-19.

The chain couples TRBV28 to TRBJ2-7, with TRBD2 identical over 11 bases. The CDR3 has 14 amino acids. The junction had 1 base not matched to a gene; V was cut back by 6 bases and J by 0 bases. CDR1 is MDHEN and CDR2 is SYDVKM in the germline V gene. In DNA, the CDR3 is TGTGCCAGCAGGACTAGCGGGGACTCCTACGAGCAGTACTTC. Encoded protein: CASRTSGDSYEQYF.

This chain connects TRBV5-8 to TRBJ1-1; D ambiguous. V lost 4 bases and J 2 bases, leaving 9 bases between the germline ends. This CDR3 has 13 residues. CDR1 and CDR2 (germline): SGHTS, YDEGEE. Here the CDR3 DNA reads TGTGCCAGCAGCCTAGGATATAACACTGAAGCTTTCTTT. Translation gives CASSLGYNTEAFF.

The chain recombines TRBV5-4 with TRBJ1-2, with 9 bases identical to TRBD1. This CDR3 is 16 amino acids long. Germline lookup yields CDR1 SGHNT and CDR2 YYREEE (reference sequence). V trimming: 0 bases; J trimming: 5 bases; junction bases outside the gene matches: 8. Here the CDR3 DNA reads TGTGCCAGCAGCTTGGGGGGGACAGGGTTGGTGTATGGCTACACCTTC. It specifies CASSLGGTGLVYGYTF.

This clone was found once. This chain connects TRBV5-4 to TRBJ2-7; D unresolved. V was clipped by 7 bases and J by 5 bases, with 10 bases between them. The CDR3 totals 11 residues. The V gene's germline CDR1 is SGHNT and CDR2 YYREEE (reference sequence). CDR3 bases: TGTGCCAGCTCCGGTACGAACGAGCAGTACTTC. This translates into CASSGTNEQYF.

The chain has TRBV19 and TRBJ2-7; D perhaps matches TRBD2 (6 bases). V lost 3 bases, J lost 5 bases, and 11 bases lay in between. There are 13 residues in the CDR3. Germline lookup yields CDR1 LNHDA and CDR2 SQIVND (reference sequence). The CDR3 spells CASSMGGVDEQYF. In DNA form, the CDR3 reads TGTGCCAGTAGTATGGGGGGAGTCGACGAGCAGTACTTC.

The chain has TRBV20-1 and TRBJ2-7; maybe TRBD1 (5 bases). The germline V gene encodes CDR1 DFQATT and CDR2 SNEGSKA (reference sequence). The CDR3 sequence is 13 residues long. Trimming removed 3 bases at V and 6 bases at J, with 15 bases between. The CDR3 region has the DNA TGCAGTGCTAGTCGTCAGGGTCCCCGCGAGCAGTACTTC. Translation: CSASRQGPREQYF.

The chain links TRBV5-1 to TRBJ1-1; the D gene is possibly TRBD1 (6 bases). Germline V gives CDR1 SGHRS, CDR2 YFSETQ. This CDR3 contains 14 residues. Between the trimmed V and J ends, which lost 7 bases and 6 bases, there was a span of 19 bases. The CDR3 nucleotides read TGCGCCAGCCGCAATCGACAGGCTGCCTCTGAAGCTTTCTTT. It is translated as CASRNRQAASEAFF. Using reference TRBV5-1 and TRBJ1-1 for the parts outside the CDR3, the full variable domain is KAGVTQTPRYLIKTRGQQVTLSCSPISGHRSVSWYQQTPGQGLQFLFEYFSETQRNKGNFPGRFSGRQFSNSRSEMNVSTLELGDSALYLCASRNRQAASEAFFGQGTRLTVV.

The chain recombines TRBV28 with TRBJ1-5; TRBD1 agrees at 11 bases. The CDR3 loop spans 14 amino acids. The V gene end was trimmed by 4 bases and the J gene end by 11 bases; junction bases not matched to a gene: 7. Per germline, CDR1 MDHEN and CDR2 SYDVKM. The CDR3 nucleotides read TGTGCCAGCAGTTCGGGACAGGGGGTACGGGCCCAGCATTTT. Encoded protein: CASSSGQGVRAQHF. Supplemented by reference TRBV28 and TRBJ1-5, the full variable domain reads DVKVTQSSRYLVKRTGEKVFLECVQDMDHENMFWYRQDPGLGLRLIYFSYDVKMKEKGDIPEGYSVSREKKERFSLILESASTNQTSMYLCASSSGQGVRAQHFGDGTRLSIL.

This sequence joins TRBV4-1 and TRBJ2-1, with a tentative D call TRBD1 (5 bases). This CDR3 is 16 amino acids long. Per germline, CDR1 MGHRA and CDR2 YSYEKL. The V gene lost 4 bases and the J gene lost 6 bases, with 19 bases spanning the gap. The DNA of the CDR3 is TGCGCCAGCAGCCCACCCGACAGTCCCCCGCGCAATGAGCAGTTCTTC. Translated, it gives CASSPPDSPPRNEQFF.

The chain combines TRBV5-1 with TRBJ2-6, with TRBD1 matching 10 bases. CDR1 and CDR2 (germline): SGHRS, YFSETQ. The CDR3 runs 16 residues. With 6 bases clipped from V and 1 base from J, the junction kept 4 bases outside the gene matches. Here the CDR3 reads CASTRDRGSGANVLTF. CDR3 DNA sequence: TGCGCCAGCACCAGGGACAGGGGTTCTGGGGCCAACGTCCTGACTTTC.

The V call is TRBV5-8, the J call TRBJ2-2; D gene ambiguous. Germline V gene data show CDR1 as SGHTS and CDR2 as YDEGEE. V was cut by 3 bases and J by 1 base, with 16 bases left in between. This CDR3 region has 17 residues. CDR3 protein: CASSSKSGWMNTGELFF. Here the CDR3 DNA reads TGTGCCAGCAGCTCGAAGTCCGGGTGGATGAACACCGGGGAGCTGTTTTTT.

Written as DNA, the CDR3 is TGTGCCAGCAGTGGGACAGGGAGTGAAGTATGGAACACCGGGGAGCTGTTTTTT. Translated: CASSGTGSEVWNTGELFF. The rearrangement links TRBV14 to TRBJ2-2, with 9 bases matching TRBD1. Germline assignment: CDR1 SGHDN and CDR2 FVKESK. V lost 6 bases to trimming and J lost 1 base; unmatched junction nucleotides: 12. This CDR3 is 18 amino acids long.

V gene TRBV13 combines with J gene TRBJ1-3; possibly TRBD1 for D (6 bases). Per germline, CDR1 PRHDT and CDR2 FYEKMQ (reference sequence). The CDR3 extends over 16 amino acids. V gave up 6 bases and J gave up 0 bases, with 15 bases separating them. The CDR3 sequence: CASSLGGVRSGNTIYF. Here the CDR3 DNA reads TGTGCCAGCAGTCTAGGGGGGGTCCGCTCTGGAAACACCATATATTTT.

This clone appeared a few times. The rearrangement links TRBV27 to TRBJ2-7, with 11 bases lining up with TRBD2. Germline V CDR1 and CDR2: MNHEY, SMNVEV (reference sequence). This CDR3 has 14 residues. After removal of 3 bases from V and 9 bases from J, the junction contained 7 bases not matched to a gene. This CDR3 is CASSLGTSGVRQYF. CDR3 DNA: TGTGCCAGCAGTTTGGGGACTAGCGGAGTTAGGCAGTACTTC.

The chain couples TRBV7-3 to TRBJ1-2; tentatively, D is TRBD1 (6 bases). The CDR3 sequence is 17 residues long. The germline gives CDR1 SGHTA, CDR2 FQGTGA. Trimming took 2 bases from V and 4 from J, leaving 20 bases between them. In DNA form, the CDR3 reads TGTGCCAGCAGCTTAGAGGCCGGGCGCGGCAGGGGCTATGGCTACACCTTC. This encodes CASSLEAGRGRGYGYTF.

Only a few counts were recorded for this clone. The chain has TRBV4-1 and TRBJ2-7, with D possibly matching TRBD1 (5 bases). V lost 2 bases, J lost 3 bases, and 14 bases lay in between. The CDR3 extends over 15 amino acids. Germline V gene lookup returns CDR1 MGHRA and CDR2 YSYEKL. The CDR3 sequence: CASSQQVDSNYEQYF. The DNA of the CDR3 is TGCGCCAGCAGCCAACAGGTCGACAGTAACTACGAGCAGTACTTC.

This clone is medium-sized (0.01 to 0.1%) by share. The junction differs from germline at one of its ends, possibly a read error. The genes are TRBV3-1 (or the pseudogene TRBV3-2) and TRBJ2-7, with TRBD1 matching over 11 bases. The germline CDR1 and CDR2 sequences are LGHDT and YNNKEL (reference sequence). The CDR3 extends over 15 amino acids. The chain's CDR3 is CASSQDRGQRGPRHF. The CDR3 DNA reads TGTGCCAGCAGCCAGGACAGGGGGCAACGAGGGCCAAGGCACTTC.

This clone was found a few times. For the CDR3, the DNA is TGTGCCAGTAGTTATAGGGGCAGTCAGCCCCAGCATTTT. The encoded protein is CASSYRGSQPQHF. The rearrangement joins TRBV19 to TRBJ1-5; possibly TRBD1 for D (5 bases). Trimming left V 5 bases short and J 6 bases short, with 11 bases between. CDR1 and CDR2 (germline): LNHDA, SQIVND (reference sequence). The CDR3 runs 13 residues.

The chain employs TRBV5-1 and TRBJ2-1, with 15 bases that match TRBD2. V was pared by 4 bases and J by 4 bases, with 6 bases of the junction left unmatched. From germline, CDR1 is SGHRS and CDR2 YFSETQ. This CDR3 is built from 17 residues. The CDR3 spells CASSPGTSGGLYNEQFF. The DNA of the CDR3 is TGCGCCAGCAGCCCCGGGACTAGCGGGGGGTTGTACAATGAGCAGTTCTTC. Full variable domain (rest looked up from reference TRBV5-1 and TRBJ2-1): KAGVTQTPRYLIKTRGQQVTLSCSPISGHRSVSWYQQTPGQGLQFLFEYFSETQRNKGNFPGRFSGRQFSNSRSEMNVSTLELGDSALYLCASSPGTSGGLYNEQFFGPGTRLTVL.

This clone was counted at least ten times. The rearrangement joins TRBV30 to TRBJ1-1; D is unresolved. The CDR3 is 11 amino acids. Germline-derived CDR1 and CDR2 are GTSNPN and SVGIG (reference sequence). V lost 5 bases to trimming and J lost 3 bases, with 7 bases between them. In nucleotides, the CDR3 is TGTGCCTGGGTCGGAGACACTGAAGCTTTCTTT. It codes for CAWVGDTEAFF.

CDR3 coding DNA: TGTGCCAGCAGCCACGGAGACAGGAGCTCCTACGAGCAGTACTTC. Translating it yields CASSHGDRSSYEQYF. This chain uses TRBV5-8 with TRBJ2-7, with a possible D match to TRBD1 (6 bases). Germline V gene data show CDR1 as SGHTS and CDR2 as YDEGEE. Trimming cost V 4 bases and J 0 bases, with 14 bases left between them. This CDR3 region has 15 residues.

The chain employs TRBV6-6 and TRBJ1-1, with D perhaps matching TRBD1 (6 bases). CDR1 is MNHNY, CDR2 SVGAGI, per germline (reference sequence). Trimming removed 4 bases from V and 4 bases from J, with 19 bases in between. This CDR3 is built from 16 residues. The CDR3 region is CASSSPGGAGFTEAFF. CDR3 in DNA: TGTGCCAGCAGTTCACCGGGGGGCGCTGGGTTCACTGAAGCTTTCTTT.

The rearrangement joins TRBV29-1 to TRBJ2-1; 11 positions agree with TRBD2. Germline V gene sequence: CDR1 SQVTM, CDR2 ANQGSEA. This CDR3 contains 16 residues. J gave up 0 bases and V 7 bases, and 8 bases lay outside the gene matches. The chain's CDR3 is CSAFSGRASSYNEQFF. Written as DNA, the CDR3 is TGCAGCGCATTTAGCGGGAGGGCCAGCTCCTACAATGAGCAGTTCTTC.

CDR3 loop: CASSPVPGLAAGAYEQYF. The CDR3, as DNA: TGTGCCAGCAGCCCGGTCCCGGGACTAGCGGCGGGAGCCTACGAGCAGTACTTC. The genes are TRBV7-4 and TRBJ2-7; 11 nucleotides match TRBD2. After removal of 5 bases from V and 2 bases from J, the junction contained 14 bases not matched to a gene. Germline CDR1 SGHVT, CDR2 SQSDAQ. The CDR3 totals 18 residues.

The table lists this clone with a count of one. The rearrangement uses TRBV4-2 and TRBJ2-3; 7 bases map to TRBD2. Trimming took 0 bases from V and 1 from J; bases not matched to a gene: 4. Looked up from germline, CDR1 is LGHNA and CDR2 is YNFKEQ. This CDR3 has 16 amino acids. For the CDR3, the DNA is TGTGCCAGCAGCCAAGATACAACTAGCGGCACAGATACGCAGTATTTT. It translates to CASSQDTTSGTDTQYF.

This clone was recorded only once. This CDR3 is CATSDGGTASNQPQHF. The CDR3 DNA sequence: TGTGCCACCAGTGATGGGGGGACAGCTAGCAATCAGCCCCAGCATTTT. The chain has TRBV24-1 and TRBJ1-5; 7 bases align to TRBD1. This CDR3 contains 16 residues. Trimming took 3 bases from V and 0 from J; bases not matched to a gene: 4. Germline lookup yields CDR1 KGHDR and CDR2 SFDVKD.

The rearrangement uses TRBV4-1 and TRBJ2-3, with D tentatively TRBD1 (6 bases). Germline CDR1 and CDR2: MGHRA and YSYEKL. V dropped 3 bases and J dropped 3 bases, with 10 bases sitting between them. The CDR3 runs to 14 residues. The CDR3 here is CASSHPGVTDTQYF. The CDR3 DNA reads TGCGCCAGCAGCCACCCAGGGGTGACAGATACGCAGTATTTT.

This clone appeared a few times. The CDR3 DNA reads TGTGCCAGCAGTGTCTCCCGGAGGAACACTGAAGCTTTCTTT. Translated, it gives CASSVSRRNTEAFF. V is TRBV2 and J is TRBJ1-1; no definite D call. V shed 4 bases and J shed 1 base, with 10 bases lying between them. Germline V lookup: CDR1 SNHLY, CDR2 FYNNEI. The CDR3 has 14 residues. Variable domain in full (rest from reference TRBV2 and TRBJ1-1): EPEVTQTPSHQVTQMGQEVILRCVPISNHLYFYWYRQILGQKVEFLVSFYNNEISEKSEIFDDQFSVERPDGSNFTLKIRSTKLEDSAMYFCASSVSRRNTEAFFGQGTRLTVV.

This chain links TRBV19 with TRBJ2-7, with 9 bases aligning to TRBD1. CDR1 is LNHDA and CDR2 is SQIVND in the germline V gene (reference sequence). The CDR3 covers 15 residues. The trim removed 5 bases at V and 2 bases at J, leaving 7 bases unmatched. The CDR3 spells CASSSLGTGPYEQYF. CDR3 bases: TGTGCCAGTAGTTCTCTAGGGACAGGGCCCTACGAGCAGTACTTC.

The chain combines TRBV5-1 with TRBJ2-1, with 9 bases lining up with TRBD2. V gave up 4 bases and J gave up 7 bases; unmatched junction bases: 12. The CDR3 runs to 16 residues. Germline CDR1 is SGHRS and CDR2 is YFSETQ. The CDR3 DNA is TGCGCCAGCAGCCCCGGGGGAGCGGGAGGCGATAATGAGCAGTTCTTC. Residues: CASSPGGAGGDNEQFF.

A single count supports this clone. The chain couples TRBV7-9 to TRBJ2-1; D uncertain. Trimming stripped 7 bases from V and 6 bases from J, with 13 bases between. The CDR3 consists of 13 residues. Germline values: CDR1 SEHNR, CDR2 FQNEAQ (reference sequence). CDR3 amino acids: CASTFTGFNEQFF. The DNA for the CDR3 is TGTGCCAGCACCTTCACGGGTTTCAATGAGCAGTTCTTC.

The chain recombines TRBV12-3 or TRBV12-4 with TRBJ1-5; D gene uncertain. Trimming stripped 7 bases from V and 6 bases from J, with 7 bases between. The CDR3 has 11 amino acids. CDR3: CASTHAQPQHF. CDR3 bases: TGTGCCAGCACACACGCTCAGCCCCAGCATTTT.